Listed below are T cell receptor beta chains from one sample, sequenced in a study of T cell repertoires in cytomegalovirus infection. TCRdb passed the reads through MiXCR, listing each CDR3 protein once. Of 560,000 or so distinct CDR3 sequences in the sample, about 15% were seen once. Sequencing was carried out using CD8+ T cells from PBMCs. The origin of the receptors is a human donor in good health (CMV status not recorded). Some clones in this sample may be carry-over from other donors' samples. CDR3s include the opening cysteine and the closing phenylalanine or tryptophan. The D gene is left open where the match is weak. The size field is filled for only some rows; it gives once, few, many or a size class.

d_call j_call clone_size v_call cdr3_nt cdr3_aa
NA TRBJ2-7 many TRBV14 TGTGCCAGCAGCCAAGACAGAACCTACGAGCAGTACTTC CASSQDRTYEQYF
NA TRBJ1-3 few TRBV6-6 TGTGCCAGCAGTTACTCGAGGGCCAGGGACGGTGTCTCTGGAAACACCATATATTTT CASSYSRARDGVSGNTIYF
NA TRBJ2-7 many TRBV29-1 TGCAGCGTTGGCCCGAGGGGCAAGGAGCAGTACTTC CSVGPRGKEQYF
TRBD1 TRBJ1-5 few TRBV7-9 TGTGCCAGCAGCTCTGCGGACAGGGTTAATCAGCCCCAGCATTTT CASSSADRVNQPQHF
TRBD2 TRBJ2-7 few TRBV7-9 TGTGCCAGCAGCCACCCGGGACTAGCGGCTTCTGACTACGAGCAGTACTTC CASSHPGLAASDYEQYF
TRBD2 TRBJ2-7 NA TRBV20-1 TGCAGTGCTAGAGACCCTAGCGGGGGGTCGAGTGAGCAGTACTTC CSARDPSGGSSEQYF
NA TRBJ1-1 few TRBV12-5 TGTGCTAGTGGTTCAGGTGAGAGCGCCCACTTTTTCTTT CASGSGESAHFFF
TRBD1 TRBJ1-1 many TRBV7-3 TGTGCCAGCAGCTTAACTTCCCGGGACAGGGACATGAACACTGAAGCTTTCTTT CASSLTSRDRDMNTEAFF
NA TRBJ2-3 many TRBV2 TGTGCCATCAACACAGATACGCAGTATTTT CAINTDTQYF
TRBD2 TRBJ2-1 many TRBV10-3 TGTGCCATCAGTGAAATACTAGCGGATTACAATGAGCAGTTCTTC CAISEILADYNEQFF
NA TRBJ2-5 many TRBV11-2 TGTGCCAGCAGCTTAGAGGCTCCGGACGGATTTCAAGAGACCCAGTACTTC CASSLEAPDGFQETQYF
NA TRBJ1-5 NA TRBV2 TGTGCCAGCGGAGGGGGGGGTAGCAATCAGCCCCAGCATTTT CASGGGGSNQPQHF
NA TRBJ2-1 many TRBV27 TGTGCCAGCAGTTTCTCACGGAGAGCGACAATTGAGCAGTTCTTC CASSFSRRATIEQFF
NA TRBJ1-5 many TRBV7-2 TGTGCCAGCAGCTTAGAAACAGCTAGGAATCAGCCCCAGCATTTT CASSLETARNQPQHF
TRBD2 TRBJ2-4 many TRBV7-9 TGTGCCAGCAGCTTACCAGGGACTAGCGGGGGAGCCAAAAACATTCAGTACTTC CASSLPGTSGGAKNIQYF
TRBD1 TRBJ1-1 many TRBV7-6 TGTGCCAGCAGTCCAGGGACAGGGGTTTATGAAGCTTTCTTT CASSPGTGVYEAFF
NA TRBJ2-7 few TRBV12-3/TRBV12-4 TGTGCCAGCAGTTTAGCGGCACAGGGAGCCTCCTACGAGCAGTACTTC CASSLAAQGASYEQYF
TRBD1 TRBJ2-7 few TRBV4-1 TGCGCCAGCAGCCAAGATGAAGACAGGGGACGGGACGAGCAGTACTTC CASSQDEDRGRDEQYF
TRBD1 TRBJ2-1 few TRBV5-6 TGTGCCAGCAGACTCCGGGACAGGGCCTACAATGAGCAGTTCTTC CASRLRDRAYNEQFF
TRBD1 TRBJ1-6 many TRBV7-9 TGTGCCAGCTCCGACAGGGAACGTAATTCACCCCTCCACTTT CASSDRERNSPLHF
TRBD2 TRBJ2-5 many TRBV11-2 TGTGCCAGCAGCTTAAGGAGCGGGGGGGCGGTGGAGACCCAGTACTTC CASSLRSGGAVETQYF
NA TRBJ2-1 few TRBV9 TGTGCCAGCAGCGTAGCCTTGACTATTGAGCAGTTCTTC CASSVALTIEQFF
NA TRBJ2-2 few TRBV10-2 TGCGCCAGCAGTGAGTCACCTAGGAGCACCGGGGAGCTGTTTTTT CASSESPRSTGELFF
NA TRBJ1-1 many TRBV7-8 TGTGCCAGCAGCTTAAGGGGGACTCCCGTCGTCAGCACTGAAGCTTTCTTT CASSLRGTPVVSTEAFF
NA TRBJ2-7 many TRBV7-9 TGTGCCAGCAGCTTATCGACAGGTCAGAACTACGAGCAGTACTTC CASSLSTGQNYEQYF
NA TRBJ2-7 NA TRBV3-1 TGTGCCAGCAGCCAAGAAGTGGGACTTGCTGACGAGCAGTACTTC CASSQEVGLADEQYF
TRBD1 TRBJ2-7 NA TRBV29-1 TGCAGCGTTTATACTCGGGACAGGGGCATCGAGCAGCACTTC CSVYTRDRGIEQHF
NA TRBJ1-3 NA TRBV9 TGTGCCAGCAGCGTTTCCGGGAGATCAGGGCCTGGAAACACCATATATTTT CASSVSGRSGPGNTIYF
NA TRBJ2-7 NA TRBV3-1 TGTGCCAGCACCTCCGAGGGGGGCGAGCAGTACTTC CASTSEGGEQYF
TRBD1 TRBJ2-7 NA TRBV5-4 TGTGCCAGCAGCCTCCGGGACAGGAGCCACGAGCAGTACTTC CASSLRDRSHEQYF
TRBD2 TRBJ2-1 few TRBV30 TGTGCCTGGACTAGCGGGAGGGCCGATGATGAGCAGTTCTTC CAWTSGRADDEQFF
NA TRBJ1-6 few TRBV28 TGTGCCAGCAGTTCCTGGACAGCAAGCTCCTATAATTCACCCCTCCACTTT CASSSWTASSYNSPLHF
NA TRBJ2-2 NA TRBV7-6 TGTGCCAGCAGCTTGGCGGGACACAACACCGGGGAGCTGTTTTTT CASSLAGHNTGELFF
NA TRBJ2-1 NA TRBV27 TGTGCCAGCAGTGGGTTCGTTACGGGGGGCCCCTACAATGAGCAGTTCTTC CASSGFVTGGPYNEQFF
NA TRBJ2-7 many TRBV7-9 TGTGCCAGCAGCTTAGACCTAGCGACCTACGAGCAGTACTTC CASSLDLATYEQYF
NA TRBJ2-6 few TRBV12-3/TRBV12-4 TGTGCCAGCACCCTCCCCGCCAACGTCCTGACTTTC CASTLPANVLTF
TRBD2 TRBJ2-3 NA TRBV7-9 TGTGCCAGCAGCTTTAGCGGGATCACAGATACGCAGTATTTT CASSFSGITDTQYF
NA TRBJ2-5 few TRBV19 TGTGCCAGTAGCCTCCGCGGGGAACTACAAGAGACCCAGTACTTC CASSLRGELQETQYF
NA TRBJ1-5 many TRBV12-3/TRBV12-4 TGTGCCAGCACCATTCAGGGGTCCGGGCCCCAGCATTTT CASTIQGSGPQHF
NA TRBJ2-3 NA TRBV9 TGTGCCAGCAGCGGAACGTACAGGGACCGGATCACAGATACGCAGTATTTT CASSGTYRDRITDTQYF
NA TRBJ1-6 NA TRBV27 TGTGCCAGCAGTTTATCGTCGGGGCCCTTCTACTATAATTCACCCCTCCACTTT CASSLSSGPFYYNSPLHF
NA TRBJ1-2 few TRBV7-3 TGTGCCAGCAGCCCCTGGCGGTACTCCTTCTATGGCTACACCTTC CASSPWRYSFYGYTF
NA TRBJ1-1 few TRBV5-1 TGCGCCAGCAGCTGGACCGCTGAGAACACTGAAGCTTTCTTT CASSWTAENTEAFF
NA TRBJ1-3 NA TRBV29-1 TGCAGCGTCCAAGCGGGGAACACTGGAAACACCATATATTTT CSVQAGNTGNTIYF
NA TRBJ2-1 NA TRBV27 TGTGCCAGCAGTTTATCCCTAGCGCTTAAGTACAATGAGCAGTTCTTC CASSLSLALKYNEQFF
NA TRBJ2-3 NA TRBV5-1 TGCGCCAGCAGCTTGTGGTCAGGGGCCGGTTATGTAGATACGCAGTATTTT CASSLWSGAGYVDTQYF
NA TRBJ2-7 many TRBV10-3 TGTGCCGTAGCCGGGACATCAGGCGAGCAGTACTTC CAVAGTSGEQYF
NA TRBJ1-1 few TRBV19 TGTGCCAGTAGCCTCACAGCAACGAACACTGAAGCTTTCTTT CASSLTATNTEAFF